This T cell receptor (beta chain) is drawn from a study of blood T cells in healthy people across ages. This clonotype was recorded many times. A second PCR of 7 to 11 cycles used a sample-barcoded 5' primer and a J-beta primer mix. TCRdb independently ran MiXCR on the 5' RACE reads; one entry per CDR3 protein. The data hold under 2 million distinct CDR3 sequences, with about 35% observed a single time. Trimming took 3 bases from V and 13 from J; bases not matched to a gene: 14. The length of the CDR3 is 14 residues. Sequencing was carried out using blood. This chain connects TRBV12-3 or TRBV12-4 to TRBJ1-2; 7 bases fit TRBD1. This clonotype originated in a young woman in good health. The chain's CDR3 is CASSLLWQPGGTTF. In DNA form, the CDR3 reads TGTGCCAGCAGTTTGCTGTGGCAGCCAGGGGGGACCACCTTC.